These 12 T cell receptor beta chains came from one sample sequenced in a study of shared clonotypes between healthy human individuals. The table came from immunoSEQ multiplex PCR; TCRdb's copy has only in-frame clones and leaves some out. The profile shows under 1,100,000 clones, more than 75% of them singletons. Sequencing was done on a sample of memory CD4+ T cells from PBMCs. The subset is: CD45RA-negative fraction. The receptors shown here come from a man younger than 35 in good health. Some clones in this sample may be carry-over from other donors' samples.

CDR3 amino acids: CASSATGLGETQYF. Here the CDR3 DNA reads TGTGCCAGTAGTGCAACAGGGTTAGGAGAGACCCAGTACTTC. This chain joins TRBV19 and TRBJ2-5, with a tentative D call TRBD1 (6 bases). The CDR3 sequence is 14 residues long. Trimming pared 5 bases from V and 4 bases from J, leaving 14 bases between. CDR1 is LNHDA and CDR2 is SQIVND in the germline V gene (reference sequence).

V and J are TRBV5-6 and TRBJ2-5, with 8 positions matching TRBD1. The CDR3 extends over 16 amino acids. J was trimmed by 4 bases and V by 1 base; bases with no gene match: 9. Germline CDR1 reads SGHDT; CDR2 reads YYEEEE. CDR3 sequence reads: CASSLQGQGRSETQYF. The DNA of the CDR3 is TGTGCCAGCAGCTTGCAAGGACAGGGACGTTCAGAGACCCAGTACTTC.

Details on this clone: Other nucleotide sequences from this sample produce the same CDR3. The V call is TRBV7-2, the J call TRBJ2-7; D is unclear. Looked up from germline, CDR1 is SGHTA and CDR2 is FQGNSA. V was cut by 1 base and J by 2 bases, with 3 bases left in between. The length of the CDR3 is 12 residues. The chain's CDR3 is CASSLGAYEQYF. The CDR3 DNA reads TGTGCCAGCAGCTTAGGCGCCTACGAGCAGTACTTC. Full variable domain (outside the CDR3, taken from reference TRBV7-2 and TRBJ2-7): GAGVSQSPSNKVTEKGKDVELRCDPISGHTALYWYRQSLGQGLEFLIYFQGNSAPDKSGLPSDRFSAERTGGSVSTLTIQRTQQEDSAVYLCASSLGAYEQYFGPGTRLTVT.

The chain recombines TRBV5-1 with TRBJ2-7; 10 positions match TRBD2. The CDR3 length is 14 residues. Germline V CDR1 and CDR2: SGHRS, YFSETQ. Losses at the gene ends were 6 bases for V and 7 bases for J; bases not matched to a gene: 10. CDR3 in amino acids: CASKRTAGGGEQYF. The CDR3, as DNA: TGCGCCAGCAAAAGGACAGCGGGAGGGGGAGAGCAGTACTTC.

V usage is TRBV29-1 and J usage is TRBJ2-4; D remains unclear. CDR1 is SQVTM and CDR2 is ANQGSEA in the germline V gene. The CDR3 spans 12 residues. V gave up 4 bases and J gave up 0 bases, with 4 bases separating them. The CDR3 here is CSVGLAKNIQYF. The CDR3 coding sequence is TGCAGCGTTGGCCTAGCCAAAAACATTCAGTACTTC.

The V and J genes are TRBV6-5 and TRBJ2-5, with TRBD1 matching over 7 bases. The germline V gene encodes CDR1 MNHEY and CDR2 SVGAGI. V dropped 4 bases and J dropped 2; count of bases not matched to a gene: 7. The CDR3 has 15 residues. CDR3 coding DNA: TGTGCCAGCAGTTTGGCCCGGACAGGACAAGAGACCCAGTACTTC. Translating it yields CASSLARTGQETQYF.

This chain uses TRBV7-3 with TRBJ2-7; 9 bases line up with TRBD1. The CDR3 has 19 amino acids. Germline V gives CDR1 SGHTA, CDR2 FQGTGA. After removal of 5 bases from V and 3 bases from J, the junction contained 20 bases not matched to a gene. CDR3 coding DNA: TGTGCCAGCAGCCCCCCTCGGACAGGGGTGCGGGTGGCGTACTACGAGCAGTACTTC. This sequence encodes CASSPPRTGVRVAYYEQYF. Filled out from reference TRBV7-3 and TRBJ2-7, the complete variable domain reads GAGVSQTPSNKVTEKGKYVELRCDPISGHTALYWYRQSLGQGPEFLIYFQGTGAADDSGLPNDRFFAVRPEGSVSTLKIQRTERGDSAVYLCASSPPRTGVRVAYYEQYFGPGTRLTVT.

The rearrangement joins TRBV28 to TRBJ1-5; TRBD1 matches at 10 bases. With 6 bases clipped from V and 6 bases from J, the junction kept 2 bases outside the gene matches. Germline V lookup: CDR1 MDHEN, CDR2 SYDVKM. The CDR3 loop spans 13 amino acids. The CDR3 loop reads CASRDRGRQPQHF. In DNA, the CDR3 is TGTGCCAGCAGAGACAGGGGGCGTCAGCCCCAGCATTTT.

The chain has TRBV7-9 and TRBJ1-4, with 7 bases aligning to TRBD1. The germline gives CDR1 SEHNR, CDR2 FQNEAQ (reference sequence). CDR3 length: 15 amino acids. Trimming took 5 bases from V and 6 from J; bases not matched to a gene: 9. In DNA, the CDR3 is TGTGCCAGCAGCCAGATAGGGGGCTTTCATGAAAAACTGTTTTTT. This gives the protein CASSQIGGFHEKLFF.

The rearrangement joins TRBV18 to TRBJ1-2; the D is unclear. CDR3 length: 12 amino acids. Germline-derived CDR1 and CDR2 are KGHSH and LQKENI. V lost 3 bases and J lost 8, with 10 bases in between. The CDR3: CASSPSDGGYTF. The CDR3 bases are TGTGCCAGCTCACCGTCGGATGGGGGCTACACCTTC.

This clone came up a few times. The chain carries TRBV18 and TRBJ1-2; a possible D gene is TRBD1 (5 bases). The germline CDR1 and CDR2 sequences are KGHSH and LQKENI. Trimming pared 0 bases from V and 3 bases from J, leaving 17 bases between. This CDR3 has 17 amino acids. In DNA, the CDR3 is TGTGCCAGCTCACCACCGTTCCCCTCTGGGGACGACTATGGCTACACCTTC. It codes for CASSPPFPSGDDYGYTF.

The rearrangement joins TRBV2 to TRBJ1-1; 10 bases agree with TRBD1. The CDR3 is 14 residues long. Per germline, CDR1 SNHLY and CDR2 FYNNEI. With 6 bases clipped from V and 5 bases from J, the junction kept 6 bases outside the gene matches. The CDR3: CASRPGQGGTEAFF. Written as DNA, the CDR3 is TGTGCCAGCAGACCTGGACAGGGGGGGACTGAAGCTTTCTTT.